This T cell receptor beta chain was sequenced for a study of blood T cell repertoires in COVID-19. As for the study in general: COVID-19 samples collected from the United States, Italy and Spain covered acute and convalescent phases. T cells, B-cell-depleted T cells, or PBMCs supplied cDNA or gDNA.

Only in-frame clones appear in the TCRdb table, and some are missing; sequencing was by immunoSEQ multiplex PCR. The sample consists of roughly 87,000 clones, around 75% of them appearing once. The CDR3 spans 16 residues. V lost 0 bases and J 0 bases, leaving 13 bases between the germline ends. The germline V gene has CDR1 SGDLS and CDR2 YYNGEE. V gene TRBV9 combines with J gene TRBJ2-7; perhaps TRBD1 as D (6 bases). The receptor's source is a woman aged 50 to 60 with acute or convalescent COVID-19. Material for sequencing was peripheral blood. The CDR3 DNA reads TGTGCCAGCAGCGTAGCTGCTGGGGGCGACTCCTACGAGCAGTACTTC. As protein: CASSVAAGGDSYEQYF.